This TCR beta chain was sequenced in a study of blood T cell repertoires in COVID-19. TCRdb's copy holds only in-frame clones and misses some; the assay was immunoSEQ multiplex PCR. The profile shows 200,000 to 250,000 clones, under 90% of them singletons. Germline assignment: CDR1 LNHDA and CDR2 SQIVND (reference sequence). This CDR3 comprises 14 residues. Between the trimmed V and J ends, which lost 3 bases and 4 bases, there was a span of 7 bases. The chain joins TRBV19 to TRBJ1-6, with a weak D call TRBD1 (6 bases). Sequenced sample: PBMCs or T cells enriched from blood (not recorded which). This sequence was found in a man aged 55 to 70 who had recovered from COVID-19. The DNA for the CDR3 is TGTGCCAGTAGTATTACAGGGTATAATTCACCCCTCCACTTT. Protein: CASSITGYNSPLHF.